These 3 T cell receptor beta chains share one sample of origin, sequenced in a study of human T cells and chemical hapten exposure. TCRdb reprocessed the RACE reads with MiXCR, giving one entry per CDR3 protein. This sample has 35,000 to 40,000 distinct CDR3 sequences, with 12% found just once. The time point was: pre-sensitization, week 0. The treatment is: therapeutic diphenylcyclopropenone sensitization with weekly scalp DPC. Unfractionated whole blood served as the source for total RNA extraction. The sample was whole blood, taken in connection with sensitization to the hapten diphenylcyclopropenone (DPC). These receptors originate from a woman in her forties with alopecia areata. Some clones in this sample may be carry-over from other donors' samples.

In its sample, this clonotype was seen a few times. The chain's CDR3 is CASSSIDSHYEQYF. DNA of the CDR3: TGTGCCAGCAGTTCAATCGACAGCCACTACGAGCAGTACTTC. This rearrangement joins TRBV27 to TRBJ2-7, with D possibly TRBD1 on 5 matching bases. Trimming took off 4 bases at V and 3 bases at J, with 13 bases between the two ends. Germline V gene data show CDR1 as MNHEY and CDR2 as SMNVEV (reference sequence). The CDR3 contains 14 residues.

This clonotype showed up many times. The rearrangement uses TRBV3-1 and TRBJ1-2; D gene ambiguous. The germline V and J ends were trimmed by 1 base and 3 bases, with 9 bases remaining between them. The germline V gene encodes CDR1 LGHDT and CDR2 YNNKEL (reference sequence). This CDR3 is built from 14 residues. CDR3 loop: CASSQAGIYYGYTF. Here the CDR3 DNA reads TGTGCCAGCAGCCAAGCGGGCATATACTATGGCTACACCTTC. Complete variable domain (other parts from reference TRBV3-1 and TRBJ1-2): DTAVSQTPKYLVTQMGNDKSIKCEQNLGHDTMYWYKQDSKKFLKIMFSYNNKELIINETVPNRFSPKSPDKAHLNLHINSLELGDSAVYFCASSQAGIYYGYTFGSGTRLTVV.

This clonotype was counted ten times or more. This rearrangement joins TRBV6-1 to TRBJ2-5; D is ambiguous. Germline CDR1 is MNHNS and CDR2 is SASEGT. The CDR3 consists of 14 residues. V shed 1 base and J shed 5 bases, with 11 bases lying between them. CDR3 residues: CASSEVGIGETQYF. The CDR3 DNA is TGTGCCAGCAGTGAAGTGGGGATCGGGGAGACCCAGTACTTC.